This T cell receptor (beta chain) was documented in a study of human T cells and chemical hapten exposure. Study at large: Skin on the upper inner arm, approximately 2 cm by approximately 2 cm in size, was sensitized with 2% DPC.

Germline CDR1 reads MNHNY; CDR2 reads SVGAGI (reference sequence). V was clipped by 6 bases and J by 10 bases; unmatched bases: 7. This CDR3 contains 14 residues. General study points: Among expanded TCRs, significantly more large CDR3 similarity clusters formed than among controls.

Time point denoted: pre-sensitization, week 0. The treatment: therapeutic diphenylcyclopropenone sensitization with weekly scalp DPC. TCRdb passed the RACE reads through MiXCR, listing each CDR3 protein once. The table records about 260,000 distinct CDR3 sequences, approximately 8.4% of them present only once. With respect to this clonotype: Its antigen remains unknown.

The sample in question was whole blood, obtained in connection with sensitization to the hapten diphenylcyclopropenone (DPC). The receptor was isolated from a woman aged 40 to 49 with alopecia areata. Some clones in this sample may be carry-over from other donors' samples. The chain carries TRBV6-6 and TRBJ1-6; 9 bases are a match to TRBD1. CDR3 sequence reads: CASRPDRGGSPLHF. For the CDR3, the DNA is TGTGCCAGCAGGCCGGACAGGGGTGGCTCACCCCTCCACTTT.